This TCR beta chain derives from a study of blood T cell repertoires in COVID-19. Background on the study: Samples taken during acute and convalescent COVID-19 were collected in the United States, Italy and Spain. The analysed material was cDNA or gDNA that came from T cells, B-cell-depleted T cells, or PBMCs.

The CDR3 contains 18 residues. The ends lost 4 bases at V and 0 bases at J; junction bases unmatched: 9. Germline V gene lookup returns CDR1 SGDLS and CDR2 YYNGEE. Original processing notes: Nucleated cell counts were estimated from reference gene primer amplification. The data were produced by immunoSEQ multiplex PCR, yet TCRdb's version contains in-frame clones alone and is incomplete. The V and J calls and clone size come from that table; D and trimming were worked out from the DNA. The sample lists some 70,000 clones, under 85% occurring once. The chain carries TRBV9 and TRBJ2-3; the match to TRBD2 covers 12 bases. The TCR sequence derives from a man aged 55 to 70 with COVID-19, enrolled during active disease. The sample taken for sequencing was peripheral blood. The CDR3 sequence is CASSPSGTSGLSTDTQYF. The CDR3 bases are TGTGCCAGCAGCCCCAGCGGGACTAGCGGGCTTAGCACAGATACGCAGTATTTT.